This T cell receptor beta chain was sequenced during a study of blood T cell repertoires in COVID-19. Study-level background: Italy, Spain and the United States were the sources of the convalescent and acute COVID-19 samples.

Participants, about 18 to 90 years old, spanned more than 20 US areas. Repertoires were generated with immunoSEQ multiplex PCR, while TCRdb's copy carries only in-frame clones and drops some. This table holds a few hundred thousand clones, 90% found once. This clone was recorded only once. Germline V gene data show CDR1 as LNHDA and CDR2 as SQIVND (reference sequence). Trimming pared 7 bases from V and 2 bases from J, leaving 12 bases between. The CDR3 has 14 residues. This TCR derives from a woman between 18 and 29 years old with acute COVID-19. The rearrangement links TRBV19 to TRBJ2-1; a possible D gene is TRBD1 (5 bases). Sequencing was performed on PBMCs or T cells enriched from blood (not recorded which). The CDR3 protein is CASTQDRAYNEQFF. The CDR3 DNA follows: TGTGCCAGTACCCAAGACAGAGCCTACAATGAGCAGTTCTTC.